A single T cell receptor (beta chain) is shown here with its context. Its target is unknown. This sample was taken from a study of beta chain features in type 1 diabetes. Study-wide findings and caveats: The study found moderately but significantly shorter TCRB CDR3s in all four CD4+ subsets of Type 1 diabetes patients. High TCR expression in some cells could lead to their over-representation in cDNA sequencing.

The authors reverse transcribed all of the isolated RNA, so sequencing captured expressed TCRB transcripts. Profiled with immunoSEQ multiplex PCR; TCRdb holds only in-frame clones, not every one. The table lists about 660,000 clones, 11% to 15% of them singletons. This sequence was found in a man aged 18 to 29 with type 1 diabetes. The sample comprised naive CD4+ T cells from blood.

DNA of the CDR3: TGCGCCAGCAGTCACGGCTGGGCCGGGGAGCTGTTTTTT. Translation: CASSHGWAGELFF. The chain joins TRBV4-3 to TRBJ2-2; D is ambiguous. Germline V gene sequence: CDR1 LGHNA, CDR2 YSLEER. CDR3 length equals 13 residues. The V end lost 6 bases, the J end lost 6 bases, and 11 bases lay between the germline ends.